A selection of T cell receptor beta chains follows, all from one sample in a study of shared clonotypes between healthy human individuals. Sequencing was performed with immunoSEQ multiplex PCR; in TCRdb, only in-frame clones are kept and a portion is missing. Of 2 million to 2.5 million clones in the sample, 93% were seen once. Input material: naive CD4+ T cells from PBMCs. The receptor set was obtained from a man aged 18 to 35 in good health. Some clones in this sample may be carry-over from other donors' samples. Each CDR3 is given with its conserved first and last residue. The order of the fields is D gene, V gene, J gene, CDR3 protein. The D gene is left open where the match is weak.

D gene: TRBD2
V gene: TRBV7-3
J gene: TRBJ2-1
CDR3 protein: CASSSRLAIRYNEQFF

D gene: .
V gene: TRBV7-3
J gene: TRBJ2-5
CDR3 protein: CASSPNRGETQYF

D gene: TRBD2
V gene: TRBV28
J gene: TRBJ2-3
CDR3 protein: CASRLSGRAGTDTQYF

D gene: .
V gene: TRBV11-3
J gene: TRBJ2-1
CDR3 protein: CASSSGDYRDRSYNEQFF

D gene: TRBD1
V gene: TRBV28
J gene: TRBJ2-5
CDR3 protein: CASSPSGTGGQETQYF

D gene: TRBD1
V gene: TRBV2
J gene: TRBJ1-5
CDR3 protein: CASNDRQGNYQPQHF

D gene: .
V gene: TRBV20-1
J gene: TRBJ2-3
CDR3 protein: CSASPRDTQYF

D gene: .
V gene: TRBV4-3
J gene: TRBJ1-2
CDR3 protein: CASSQGRGRGYTF

D gene: .
V gene: TRBV18
J gene: TRBJ1-5
CDR3 protein: CASSPTGQNQPQHF

D gene: .
V gene: TRBV5-8
J gene: TRBJ1-5
CDR3 protein: CASSQWTATRGQPQHF

D gene: .
V gene: TRBV6-5
J gene: TRBJ1-2
CDR3 protein: CASERVGGYTF

D gene: TRBD2
V gene: TRBV9
J gene: TRBJ2-1
CDR3 protein: CASSVGGRTSGYNEQFF

D gene: .
V gene: TRBV9
J gene: TRBJ1-3
CDR3 protein: CASSVGGTPVRAGNTIYF

D gene: .
V gene: TRBV9
J gene: TRBJ1-1
CDR3 protein: CASSAQSSLNTEAFF

D gene: .
V gene: TRBV7-9
J gene: TRBJ1-1
CDR3 protein: CASSLIHTEAFF

D gene: .
V gene: TRBV18
J gene: TRBJ2-7
CDR3 protein: CASSPGQTFLYEQYF

D gene: TRBD2
V gene: TRBV10-3
J gene: TRBJ2-7
CDR3 protein: CASGGGFNEQYF

D gene: .
V gene: TRBV7-9
J gene: TRBJ2-7
CDR3 protein: CASSLAIGLNEQYF

D gene: .
V gene: TRBV28
J gene: TRBJ1-1
CDR3 protein: CASSLLGDMENTEAFF

D gene: .
V gene: TRBV27
J gene: TRBJ2-2
CDR3 protein: CASSIAFGELFF

D gene: .
V gene: TRBV2
J gene: TRBJ2-2
CDR3 protein: CASSVVGGGELFF

D gene: TRBD1
V gene: TRBV15
J gene: TRBJ2-1
CDR3 protein: CATSRDWARSGTGDNEQFF

D gene: TRBD2
V gene: TRBV5-1
J gene: TRBJ2-5
CDR3 protein: CASATSGYQETQYF

D gene: TRBD2
V gene: TRBV9
J gene: TRBJ2-7
CDR3 protein: CASSVEPSGRIYEQYF

D gene: .
V gene: TRBV7-8
J gene: TRBJ1-1
CDR3 protein: CASSFSSPNTEAFF

D gene: .
V gene: TRBV7-2
J gene: TRBJ2-1
CDR3 protein: CASSPLKRNEQFF

D gene: .
V gene: TRBV5-1
J gene: TRBJ1-1
CDR3 protein: CASSLVPRSDTEAFF

D gene: .
V gene: TRBV5-1
J gene: TRBJ2-1
CDR3 protein: CASSLAGQQHNEQFF

D gene: TRBD1
V gene: TRBV2
J gene: TRBJ2-5
CDR3 protein: CASSWDRQETQYF

D gene: .
V gene: TRBV27
J gene: TRBJ1-1
CDR3 protein: CASRPDRDTEAFF

D gene: TRBD2
V gene: TRBV5-1
J gene: TRBJ2-1
CDR3 protein: CASSSTSGKLEQFF

D gene: .
V gene: TRBV7-2
J gene: TRBJ2-7
CDR3 protein: CASSLPGSYEQYF

D gene: .
V gene: TRBV19
J gene: TRBJ2-2
CDR3 protein: CATLDKNTGELFF

D gene: .
V gene: TRBV5-1
J gene: TRBJ1-4
CDR3 protein: CASSQTGGEKLFF

D gene: TRBD2
V gene: TRBV11-2
J gene: TRBJ2-1
CDR3 protein: CASSLGPGGGLAGIYEQFF

D gene: .
V gene: TRBV27
J gene: TRBJ2-4
CDR3 protein: CASKLDRLAKNIQYF

D gene: .
V gene: TRBV5-1
J gene: TRBJ2-3
CDR3 protein: CASSLIKSTDTQYF

D gene: .
V gene: TRBV29-1
J gene: TRBJ1-1
CDR3 protein: CSVGKGLLSSEAFF

D gene: .
V gene: TRBV4-2
J gene: TRBJ1-2
CDR3 protein: CASSQRAAAGANYGYTF